This T cell receptor (beta chain) was observed in a study of blood T cell repertoires in COVID-19. CDR1 is LGHDT and CDR2 is YNNKEL in the germline V gene (reference sequence). J was trimmed by 4 bases and V by 4 bases; bases with no gene match: 6. There are 14 residues in the CDR3. Authors' methods: It was from reference gene primer amplification that nucleated cell counts were estimated. Method: immunoSEQ multiplex PCR; TCRdb's copy keeps in-frame clones and lacks some. V and J calls and clone size are given by that table; D and trimming were obtained from the DNA. Here the sample spans roughly 280,000 clones, around nine tenths being singletons.

V usage is TRBV3-1 (or the pseudogene TRBV3-2) and J usage is TRBJ1-2; 7 bases agree with TRBD1. The specimen sequenced was peripheral blood. The sequence derives from a man aged 30 to 39 with active or convalescent COVID-19. The CDR3 DNA is TGTGCCAGCAGCCGAAAGGGACAGATCTATGGCTACACCTTC. Protein sequence: CASSRKGQIYGYTF.